These 19 T cell receptor beta chains came from one sample sequenced in a study of blood T cell repertoires in COVID-19. Profiled with immunoSEQ multiplex PCR; TCRdb holds only in-frame clones, not every one. This sample has around 200,000 clones, with roughly 90% found just once. Input material: peripheral blood. The receptors stem from a man younger than 35 with active or convalescent COVID-19.

CDR3 protein: CASSTGTGDRTEAFF. DNA for the CDR3: TGCGCCAGCAGCACAGGGACAGGGGATCGGACTGAAGCTTTCTTT. The gene calls are TRBV5-1 and TRBJ1-1; 10 bases map to TRBD1. The germline gives CDR1 SGHRS, CDR2 YFSETQ. This CDR3 contains 15 residues. The junction had 8 bases not matched to a gene; V was cut back by 4 bases and J by 5 bases.

This rearrangement joins TRBV28 to TRBJ1-4, with 12 positions matching TRBD1. Germline V CDR1 and CDR2: MDHEN, SYDVKM. This CDR3 has 18 residues. The V segment lost 6 bases and the J segment 7 bases; nucleotides outside the gene matches: 15. The CDR3 DNA follows: TGTGCCAGCAGAGGGGGACAGGGGGCTTTACTACTCTCTGAAAAACTGTTTTTT. It specifies CASRGGQGALLLSEKLFF.

The chain carries TRBV3-1 (or the pseudogene TRBV3-2) and TRBJ2-7; TRBD2 matches at 13 bases. The germline CDR1 and CDR2 sequences are LGHDT and YNNKEL (reference sequence). V trimming: 1 base; J trimming: 2 bases; junction bases outside the gene matches: 2. The CDR3 runs to 16 residues. In DNA form, the CDR3 reads TGTGCCAGCAGCCAAGTTACTAGCGGGAGGGCCTACGAGCAGTACTTC. This codes for CASSQVTSGRAYEQYF.

V is TRBV4-3 and J is TRBJ2-2; tentatively, D is TRBD1 (5 bases). The CDR3 contains 16 residues. V lost 4 bases and J 0 bases, leaving 12 bases between the germline ends. Germline loops: CDR1 LGHNA, CDR2 YSLEER. CDR3 in amino acids: CASSRRLDTNTGELFF. In nucleotides, the CDR3 is TGCGCCAGCAGCCGACGACTGGACACGAACACCGGGGAGCTGTTTTTT.

V is TRBV6-4 and J is TRBJ2-1; TRBD2 agrees at 7 bases. The CDR3 covers 13 residues. With V trimmed by 3 bases and J by 4 bases, 0 bases remained unmatched. Germline V gene sequence: CDR1 MRHNA, CDR2 SNTAGT. CDR3 protein: CASSERGYNEQFF. The CDR3 DNA reads as TGTGCCAGCAGTGAGCGGGGGTACAATGAGCAGTTCTTC.

In this sample, this clone turned up a few times. J is TRBJ1-6 and V is TRBV19, with D possibly being TRBD1 (6 bases). Trimming cost V 5 bases and J 5 bases, with 13 bases left between them. CDR3 length equals 15 residues. Germline V gene data show CDR1 as LNHDA and CDR2 as SQIVND (reference sequence). CDR3 residues: CASSARQEDNSPLHF. In DNA, the CDR3 is TGTGCCAGTAGTGCGCGACAGGAAGATAATTCACCCCTCCACTTT.

The genes are TRBV12-5 and TRBJ2-1, with 7 bases that match TRBD2. Germline V gene data show CDR1 as LGHNT and CDR2 as FRNRAP. The ends lost 6 bases at V and 9 bases at J; junction bases unmatched: 14. The CDR3 runs to 15 residues. As DNA, the CDR3 is TGTGCTAGTGGCCGCTTGTGGGGAGGGCGAAGTGAGCAGTTCTTC. Encoded protein: CASGRLWGGRSEQFF.

The chain uses TRBV12-5 and TRBJ1-2; D unresolved. This CDR3 contains 18 residues. Per the germline V gene, CDR1 is LGHNT and CDR2 is FRNRAP. Trimming removed 0 bases from V and 2 bases from J, with 19 bases in between. As DNA, the CDR3 is TGTGCTAGTGGTTTGGTAACTTACCCGGGCGGGCGGAACTATGGCTACACCTTC. It encodes CASGLVTYPGGRNYGYTF.

The chain joins TRBV29-1 to TRBJ2-1; D not resolved. The germline CDR1 and CDR2 sequences are SQVTM and ANQGSEA. This CDR3 is built from 13 residues. The ends were cut back, 5 bases at V and 3 bases at J, with 11 bases in the middle. The CDR3 loop is CSVLRLSYNEQFF. For the CDR3, the DNA is TGCAGCGTTCTGCGATTAAGCTACAATGAGCAGTTCTTC.

This rearrangement joins TRBV2 to TRBJ1-1; perhaps TRBD1 as D (6 bases). The CDR3 totals 13 residues. Trimming left V 2 bases short and J 5 bases short, with 9 bases between. From germline, CDR1 is SNHLY and CDR2 FYNNEI. Here the CDR3 reads CASSEHQGTEAFF. For the CDR3, the DNA is TGTGCCAGCAGTGAACACCAGGGGACTGAAGCTTTCTTT.

The chain is built from TRBV7-9 and TRBJ1-2; D gene uncertain. CDR1 is SEHNR and CDR2 is FQNEAQ in the germline V gene (reference sequence). This CDR3 contains 14 residues. V was clipped by 5 bases and J by 0 bases, with 10 bases between them. CDR3 region: CASSHQAPNYGYTF. Written as DNA, the CDR3 is TGTGCCAGCAGCCACCAGGCTCCTAACTATGGCTACACCTTC.

This chain links TRBV11-2 with TRBJ2-1; 12 bases map to TRBD2. Unmatched junction bases numbered 6, after V lost 2 bases and J lost 4 bases. The CDR3 is 17 amino acids. Germline-derived CDR1 and CDR2 are SGHAT and FQNNGV. CDR3: CASSLLSLAGGYNEQFF. For the CDR3, the DNA is TGTGCCAGCAGCTTACTCTCCCTAGCGGGGGGGTACAATGAGCAGTTCTTC. Full variable domain (missing parts from reference TRBV11-2 and TRBJ2-1): EAGVAQSPRYKIIEKRQSVAFWCNPISGHATLYWYQQILGQGPKLLIQFQNNGVVDDSQLPKDRFSAERLKGVDSTLKIQPAKLEDSAVYLCASSLLSLAGGYNEQFFGPGTRLTVL.

The CDR3 sequence is CASSLSTGIGNSPLHF. The CDR3 DNA follows: TGTGCCAGCAGCTTATCAACAGGGATAGGGAATTCACCCCTCCACTTT. The genes are TRBV7-9 and TRBJ1-6; a weak D match, TRBD1 (6 bases). Germline CDR1 reads SEHNR; CDR2 reads FQNEAQ (reference sequence). This CDR3 has 16 amino acids. The V gene lost 2 bases and the J gene lost 7 bases, with 15 bases spanning the gap. Together with reference TRBV7-9 and TRBJ1-6, the CDR3 gives the full variable domain: DTGVSQNPRHKITKRGQNVTFRCDPISEHNRLYWYRQTLGQGPEFLTYFQNEAQLEKSRLLSDRFSAERPKGSFSTLEIQRTEQGDSAMYLCASSLSTGIGNSPLHFGNGTRLTVT.

The CDR3 spells CAWRRTGGGYGYTF. CDR3 coding DNA: TGTGCCTGGAGAAGGACAGGGGGCGGCTATGGCTACACCTTC. The J gene is TRBJ1-2, the V gene TRBV30, with TRBD1 identical over 11 bases. V lost 3 bases and J lost 4; bases outside the gene matches: 4. CDR1 is GTSNPN and CDR2 is SVGIG in the germline V gene (reference sequence). The CDR3 has 14 residues.

V and J are TRBV6-2 or TRBV6-3 and TRBJ1-1, with 9 bases matching TRBD1. The CDR3 contains 15 residues. The V gene end was trimmed by 2 bases and the J gene end by 2 bases; junction bases not matched to a gene: 3. Germline V gene sequence: CDR1 MNHEY, CDR2 SVGEGT. CDR3 amino acids: CASSYPGQGNTEAFF. In DNA form, the CDR3 reads TGTGCCAGCAGTTACCCGGGACAGGGAAACACTGAAGCTTTCTTT.

This clone was detected once. J is TRBJ2-1 and V is TRBV19, with 11 bases matching TRBD2. This CDR3 is 13 amino acids long. With V trimmed by 5 bases and J by 9 bases, 3 bases remained unmatched. Germline V lookup: CDR1 LNHDA, CDR2 SQIVND (reference sequence). The CDR3 nucleotides read TGTGCCAGTAGTCTGCTAGCGGGGGGTGAGCAGTTCTTC. As protein: CASSLLAGGEQFF.

The CDR3 nucleotides read TGTGCCAGCAGTTTAGGGACAGGGAGCTCCTACGAGCAGTACTTC. It is translated as CASSLGTGSSYEQYF. The J gene is TRBJ2-7, the V gene TRBV6-5, with 9 bases matching TRBD1. This CDR3 is built from 15 residues. Germline CDR1 reads MNHEY; CDR2 reads SVGAGI. V shed 4 bases, J shed 0 bases, and the junction held 4 bases outside the gene matches.

The gene calls are TRBV16 and TRBJ1-5, with 10 bases fitting TRBD1. The germline V gene has CDR1 KGHSY and CDR2 FQNENV. The CDR3 totals 16 residues. Trimming cost V 0 bases and J 7 bases; bases outside gene matches: 6. The CDR3 DNA reads TGTGCCAGCAGCCAATCGGGGGACAGGGGACGGCAGCCCCAGCATTTT. Translation gives CASSQSGDRGRQPQHF.

The rearrangement links TRBV29-1 to TRBJ2-5; tentatively, D is TRBD2 (6 bases). Germline CDR1 SQVTM, CDR2 ANQGSEA. V was shortened by 8 bases and J by 7 bases, with 17 bases between the two germline ends. The CDR3 is made up of 12 amino acids. This chain's CDR3 is CSLSWMGGTQYF. As DNA, the CDR3 is TGCAGCCTTTCCTGGATGGGGGGGACCCAGTACTTC.